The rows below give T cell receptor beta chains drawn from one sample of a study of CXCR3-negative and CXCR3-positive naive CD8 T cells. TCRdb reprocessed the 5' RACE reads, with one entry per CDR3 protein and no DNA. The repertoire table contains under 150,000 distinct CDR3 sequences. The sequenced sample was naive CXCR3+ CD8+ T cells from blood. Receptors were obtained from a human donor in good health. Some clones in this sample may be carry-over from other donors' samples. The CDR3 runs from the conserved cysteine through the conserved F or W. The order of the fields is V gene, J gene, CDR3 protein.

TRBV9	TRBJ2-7	CASSVGGTLSYEQYF
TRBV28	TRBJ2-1	CATEGDTYNEQFF
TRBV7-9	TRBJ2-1	CASSSPLAGSYNEQFF
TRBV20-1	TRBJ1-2	CSASSEVARYGYTF
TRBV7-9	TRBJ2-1	CASSLGVLGEQFF
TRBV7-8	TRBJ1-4	CASSLGGSNEKLFF
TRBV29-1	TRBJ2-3	CSVPLAGSTDTQYF
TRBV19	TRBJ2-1	CASSTRGADYSYNEQFF
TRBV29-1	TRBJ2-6	CSVEGFGANVLTF
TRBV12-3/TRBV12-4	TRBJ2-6	CASSAGGPGANVLTF
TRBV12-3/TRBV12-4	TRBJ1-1	CASSFAGHLNTEAFF
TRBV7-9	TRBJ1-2	CASSSEDRGYGYTF
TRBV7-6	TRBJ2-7	CASSLTPYEQYF
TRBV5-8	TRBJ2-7	CASSLDLMGQVYEQYF
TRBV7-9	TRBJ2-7	CASSLGSLEQYF
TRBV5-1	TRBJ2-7	CASSLELAHTYEQYF
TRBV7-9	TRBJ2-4	CASSLEVGSKNIQYF